The clone carrying this T cell receptor (beta chain) occurred a few times. What it recognizes is unknown. The record originates from a study of cytomegalovirus exposure and HLA in healthy donors. The CDR3 loop spans 13 amino acids. Germline CDR1 and CDR2: SGHNT and YYREEE (reference sequence). V dropped 1 base and J dropped 8 bases, with 12 bases sitting between them. General study findings and limits: About 87% or about 30% of the time was how often most TCR beta V segments were productive, according to an earlier analysis.

This cohort consisted of healthy bone marrow donors. This PCR relied on a set of 60 Vbeta primers and 13 Jbeta primers. Measured with immunoSEQ multiplex PCR; TCRdb has only the in-frame clones, and not every one. The data show some 100,000 clones, with 73% seen just once and about 8.4% held by the top ten. The chain has TRBV5-4 and TRBJ1-2; unclear D gene. The sample comprised PBMCs. The receptor was isolated from a man aged 35 to 55 in good health and CMV-seronegative. This CDR3 reads CASSLLKRGGYTF. DNA for the CDR3: TGTGCCAGCAGCTTGTTGAAACGAGGGGGCTACACCTTC. Full variable domain (missing parts from reference TRBV5-4 and TRBJ1-2): ETGVTQSPTHLIKTRGQQVTLRCSSQSGHNTVSWYQQALGQGPQFIFQYYREEENGRGNFPPRFSGLQFPNYSSELNVNALELDDSALYLCASSLLKRGGYTFGSGTRLTVV.